This T cell receptor (beta chain) was identified during a study of T cell responses to AZD1222 COVID-19 vaccine. Notes on this clone: Its antigen is currently unknown.

Findings and limits, study-wide: Only a handful of people who got AZD1222 tested seropositive at baseline. Vaccine-associated CD4 TCRs spanned spike, dominant at 160-218 and 743-854. Spike-specific TCR breadth and depth grew following two AZD1222 doses. Clonal diversity was possibly underestimated, and white British individuals and females predominated among donors.

Per germline, CDR1 SNHLY and CDR2 FYNNEI. CDR3 length equals 14 residues. Trimming shortened V by 8 bases and J by 1 base, and 15 bases separated the two germline ends. Libraries were prepared by immunoSEQ multiplex PCR; TCRdb keeps only in-frame clonotypes and omits some of them. This sample has roughly 80,000 clones, with approximately 90% found just once. The chain employs TRBV2 and TRBJ2-7; no clear D. Here the sequenced sample was peripheral blood, taken on day 0 of MenACWY control vaccination. The TCR sequence derives from an adult in good health. The CDR3 here is CASARSSISYEQYF. The CDR3 DNA sequence: TGTGCCAGCGCCCGAAGTAGCATTTCCTACGAGCAGTACTTC.